This is a list of T cell receptor beta chains from one sample in a study of CD8 T cell repertoires and HIV-1 epitope variants. Some clones are missing from TCRdb's copy, which holds only in-frame ones; the method was immunoSEQ multiplex PCR. The sample yields several thousand clones, approximately 66% seen once. The antigens of these receptors remain unknown. The sequencing sample was made of cultured CD8+ T cells derived from PBMCs. Every receptor here comes from a male donor with HIV. CDR3s include the opening cysteine and the closing phenylalanine or tryptophan. Each record gives: V gene, clone size, J gene, D gene, CDR3 protein, CDR3 DNA. D genes are given only for firm matches. Rows may omit the clone size; those that give it use once, few, many or a size class.

v_gene: TRBV5-6; abundance: -; j_gene: TRBJ2-4; d_gene: -; CDR3aa: CASRPQGRKNIQYF; CDR3nt: TGTGCCAGCAGGCCACAGGGCCGGAAAAACATTCAGTACTTC
v_gene: TRBV9; abundance: once; j_gene: TRBJ1-1; d_gene: TRBD1; CDR3aa: CASRPEGTGNTEAFF; CDR3nt: TGTGCCAGCAGGCCGGAGGGGACAGGGAACACTGAAGCTTTCTTT
v_gene: TRBV6-5; abundance: -; j_gene: TRBJ2-5; d_gene: -; CDR3aa: CASRRGTYEETQYF; CDR3nt: TGTGCCAGCAGACGAGGGACTTACGAAGAGACCCAGTACTTC
v_gene: TRBV19; abundance: -; j_gene: TRBJ2-7; d_gene: -; CDR3aa: CASSVTGHGGYEQYF; CDR3nt: TGTGCCAGTAGCGTGACAGGTCACGGAGGCTACGAGCAGTACTTC
v_gene: TRBV5-6; abundance: -; j_gene: TRBJ1-2; d_gene: -; CDR3aa: CASSWAGVRGGYTF; CDR3nt: TGTGCCAGCAGCTGGGCAGGGGTTAGGGGAGGCTACACCTTC
v_gene: TRBV5-4; abundance: -; j_gene: TRBJ2-7; d_gene: -; CDR3aa: CASSLWGTYEQYF; CDR3nt: TGTGCCAGCAGCTTATGGGGGACTTACGAGCAGTACTTC
v_gene: TRBV28; abundance: -; j_gene: TRBJ1-1; d_gene: -; CDR3aa: CASGGEWAGTEAFF; CDR3nt: TGTGCCAGCGGTGGGGAGTGGGCAGGAACTGAAGCTTTCTTT
v_gene: TRBV5-1; abundance: medium-sized; j_gene: TRBJ1-5; d_gene: -; CDR3aa: CASSPVPDIGRAQPQHF; CDR3nt: TGCGCCAGCAGCCCGGTACCTGACATCGGGAGGGCTCAGCCCCAGCATTTT
v_gene: TRBV11-2; abundance: -; j_gene: TRBJ2-7; d_gene: TRBD1; CDR3aa: CASSLVQGVYEQYF; CDR3nt: TGTGCCAGCAGCTTAGTGCAGGGGGTCTACGAGCAGTACTTC
v_gene: TRBV19; abundance: -; j_gene: TRBJ1-2; d_gene: -; CDR3aa: CASTPRDPRHGYTF; CDR3nt: TGTGCCAGTACCCCCCGGGACCCTCGACATGGCTACACCTTC
v_gene: TRBV4-1; abundance: few; j_gene: TRBJ2-7; d_gene: TRBD1; CDR3aa: CASSQVPGQASYEQYF; CDR3nt: TGCGCCAGCAGCCAAGTCCCGGGACAGGCCTCCTACGAGCAGTACTTC
v_gene: TRBV2; abundance: once; j_gene: TRBJ1-1; d_gene: -; CDR3aa: CASSATGRPEAFF; CDR3nt: TGTGCCAGCAGTGCCACAGGACGCCCTGAAGCTTTCTTT
v_gene: TRBV25-1; abundance: -; j_gene: TRBJ2-2; d_gene: -; CDR3aa: CASSEVGLQNTGELFF; CDR3nt: TGTGCCAGCAGTGAAGTGGGACTGCAGAACACCGGGGAGCTGTTTTTT
v_gene: TRBV28; abundance: medium-sized; j_gene: TRBJ1-1; d_gene: TRBD1; CDR3aa: CASAIQGGDTEAFF; CDR3nt: TGTGCCAGCGCCATCCAGGGGGGAGACACTGAAGCTTTCTTT
v_gene: TRBV5-5; abundance: -; j_gene: TRBJ1-2; d_gene: -; CDR3aa: CASSLTDNYGYTF; CDR3nt: TGTGCCAGCAGCTTGACGGATAACTATGGCTACACCTTC
v_gene: TRBV28; abundance: -; j_gene: TRBJ2-7; d_gene: -; CDR3aa: CASSSDSYEQYF; CDR3nt: TGTGCCAGCAGTTCAGACTCCTACGAGCAGTACTTC
v_gene: TRBV28; abundance: few; j_gene: TRBJ1-2; d_gene: -; CDR3aa: CASSPWRVDVYGYTF; CDR3nt: TGTGCCAGCTCCCCTTGGAGAGTTGACGTCTATGGCTACACCTTC
v_gene: TRBV30; abundance: -; j_gene: TRBJ2-5; d_gene: TRBD2; CDR3aa: CAWSSTGEGRETQYF; CDR3nt: TGTGCCTGGAGTTCAACGGGGGAGGGTCGGGAGACCCAGTACTTC
v_gene: TRBV7-8; abundance: medium-sized; j_gene: TRBJ2-3; d_gene: -; CDR3aa: CASSLASVGDTQYF; CDR3nt: TGTGCCAGCAGCTTAGCGAGCGTTGGAGATACGCAGTATTTT
v_gene: TRBV2; abundance: -; j_gene: TRBJ1-2; d_gene: TRBD1; CDR3aa: CASSDRDRGLGYTF; CDR3nt: TGTGCCAGCAGCGACCGGGACAGGGGGCTCGGCTACACCTTC
v_gene: TRBV28; abundance: -; j_gene: TRBJ1-2; d_gene: -; CDR3aa: CASSLWQRDGYTF; CDR3nt: TGTGCCAGCAGTTTATGGCAGCGCGATGGCTACACCTTC
v_gene: TRBV7-9; abundance: -; j_gene: TRBJ1-1; d_gene: TRBD1; CDR3aa: CATRQGGNTEAFF; CDR3nt: TGTGCCACTCGACAGGGCGGGAACACTGAAGCTTTCTTT
v_gene: TRBV5-4; abundance: once; j_gene: TRBJ2-7; d_gene: TRBD1; CDR3aa: CASSWTGSSYEQYF; CDR3nt: TGTGCCAGCAGCTGGACAGGGTCCTCCTACGAGCAGTACTTC
v_gene: TRBV9; abundance: -; j_gene: TRBJ1-1; d_gene: -; CDR3aa: CASSVVEGTGAEAFF; CDR3nt: TGTGCCAGCAGCGTAGTTGAGGGGACGGGAGCTGAAGCTTTCTTT
v_gene: TRBV30; abundance: few; j_gene: TRBJ1-6; d_gene: -; CDR3aa: CAWSRGQDNSPLHF; CDR3nt: TGTGCCTGGAGTAGAGGGCAGGACAATTCACCCCTCCACTTT
v_gene: TRBV27; abundance: -; j_gene: TRBJ2-1; d_gene: TRBD1; CDR3aa: CASSLWTGDEQFF; CDR3nt: TGTGCCAGCAGTTTATGGACAGGGGATGAGCAGTTCTTC
v_gene: TRBV7-9; abundance: once; j_gene: TRBJ2-5; d_gene: TRBD1; CDR3aa: CASSSLGQGAETQYF; CDR3nt: TGTGCCAGCAGCTCTCTCGGACAGGGGGCAGAGACCCAGTACTTC
v_gene: TRBV4-1; abundance: few; j_gene: TRBJ2-1; d_gene: -; CDR3aa: CASSRIGDYNEQFF; CDR3nt: TGCGCCAGCAGCCGTATAGGCGATTACAATGAGCAGTTCTTC
v_gene: TRBV7-8; abundance: -; j_gene: TRBJ1-6; d_gene: TRBD1; CDR3aa: CASSPRTGVESPLHF; CDR3nt: TGTGCCAGCAGCCCGAGGACAGGAGTAGAGTCACCCCTCCACTTT
v_gene: TRBV5-1; abundance: -; j_gene: TRBJ2-7; d_gene: TRBD2; CDR3aa: CASSLLAGAYEQYF; CDR3nt: TGCGCCAGCAGCTTACTAGCGGGCGCTTACGAGCAGTACTTC
v_gene: TRBV7-2; abundance: -; j_gene: TRBJ2-1; d_gene: -; CDR3aa: CASSSGPSREQFF; CDR3nt: TGTGCCAGCAGCTCGGGACCGTCGAGGGAGCAGTTCTTC
v_gene: TRBV5-6; abundance: few; j_gene: TRBJ2-3; d_gene: TRBD2; CDR3aa: CASSSEGLAGGPDTQYF; CDR3nt: TGTGCCAGCAGCTCGGAAGGACTAGCGGGAGGGCCAGATACGCAGTATTTT
v_gene: TRBV29-1; abundance: -; j_gene: TRBJ2-1; d_gene: TRBD1; CDR3aa: CSVTGTGENEQFF; CDR3nt: TGCAGCGTAACCGGGACAGGGGAAAATGAGCAGTTCTTC
v_gene: TRBV5-5; abundance: -; j_gene: TRBJ1-1; d_gene: -; CDR3aa: CASSTTRYDTEAFF; CDR3nt: TGTGCCAGCAGCACAACACGATACGACACTGAAGCTTTCTTT
v_gene: TRBV7-2; abundance: -; j_gene: TRBJ2-1; d_gene: TRBD2; CDR3aa: CASSFSGGYNEQFF; CDR3nt: TGTGCCAGCAGCTTTAGCGGGGGGTACAATGAGCAGTTCTTC
v_gene: TRBV7-9; abundance: -; j_gene: TRBJ2-5; d_gene: -; CDR3aa: CASSLVEGQETQYF; CDR3nt: TGTGCCAGCAGCTTAGTGGAGGGCCAAGAGACCCAGTACTTC
v_gene: TRBV5-1; abundance: -; j_gene: TRBJ2-2; d_gene: -; CDR3aa: CASSLDRVIPGELFF; CDR3nt: TGCGCCAGCAGCTTGGACAGGGTAATTCCCGGGGAGCTGTTTTTT
v_gene: TRBV10-3; abundance: -; j_gene: TRBJ1-1; d_gene: -; CDR3aa: CAIRMAGSNTEAFF; CDR3nt: TGTGCCATCAGGATGGCGGGGTCAAACACTGAAGCTTTCTTT
v_gene: TRBV6-1; abundance: -; j_gene: TRBJ1-2; d_gene: -; CDR3aa: CASSEQGTYGYTF; CDR3nt: TGTGCCAGCAGTGAGCAGGGGACCTATGGCTACACCTTC
v_gene: TRBV6-5; abundance: -; j_gene: TRBJ1-1; d_gene: -; CDR3aa: CASSFRGTEAFF; CDR3nt: TGTGCCAGCAGTTTCAGGGGTACTGAAGCTTTCTTT
v_gene: TRBV2; abundance: -; j_gene: TRBJ1-5; d_gene: TRBD1; CDR3aa: CASRAGTGGFNQPQHF; CDR3nt: TGTGCCAGCAGGGCTGGGACAGGGGGATTCAATCAGCCCCAGCATTTT